This T cell receptor beta chain was sequenced for a study of T cells in Graves' hyperthyroidism and ophthalmopathy (dated by TCRdb to between 2018 and 2020). Concerning the study at large: Peripheral blood was sampled at the time of initial diagnosis, prior to any treatment. To identify TCR V-J signatures that set the groups apart, the researchers used a discovery cohort of 90 to 100 patients, made up of 40 to 45 with Graves' ophthalmopathy and 57 with stable Graves' hyperthyroidism. Prospective prediction of ophthalmopathy was tested in an independent validation cohort of approximately 18 hyperthyroidism patients and 15 to 17 patients who later progressed to ophthalmopathy. The approximately 100 discovery patients were divided at random into training and test sets in a 7:3 ratio. The study also compared thyroid tissue and blood T-cell repertoires from roughly 6 Graves' hyperthyroidism patients. Following sampling, methimazole starting at 30 mg daily was given to hyperthyroidism patients, and high-dose intravenous methylprednisolone was given to ophthalmopathy patients. According to the paper, TCR Vbeta CDR3 sequencing was carried out on approximately 140 peripheral blood samples, which came from 40 to 45 ophthalmopathy, 70 to 80 hyperthyroidism and approximately 17 progressor patients. Broader findings and caveats from the paper: A 13 V-J signature model separated ophthalmopathy from stable hyperthyroidism, with approximately 87% sensitivity and 81.08% specificity in cross-validation and 80%/75% in testing. Most expanded thyroid clonotypes (frequency above 0.001) were also detected in blood, suggesting blood repertoires may reflect thyroid immune responses. No statistical method was used to set the sample size in advance, and investigators knew the group allocation. In validation, progression to ophthalmopathy was predicted by the model with roughly 71% sensitivity and 72% to 80% specificity, a median of about 6 months before onset.

The junction carries 11 bases between V and J, which are trimmed by 1 base and 2 bases respectively. From the cysteine up to the phenylalanine, the CDR3 has a length of 15 residues. Of all the DNA, just the CDR3 is kept, 45 bases in frame from base 1. CDR1 and CDR2, looked up from the germline V gene (reference sequence), are LGHDT and YNNKEL. The TCR beta CDR3 regions were amplified from RNA transcripts. The first round of RT-PCR for the TCR CDR3 was performed with the HTBI primer set and the Qiagen OneStep RT-PCR kit. The libraries were constructed in a second round of multiplex PCR and then size-selected and purified. The libraries were sequenced on an Illumina HiSeq2000 using paired-end 100 bp reads. Per the source publication's procedure: SOAPnuke was used to process the raw data, removing reads that contained adapters or uncalled bases, had a mean Phred below 15, or lacked an exact match to the constant primer or identifier. COPE v1.2.5 was used to merge the high-quality paired reads, and each unique nucleotide sequence was defined as a clonotype. Clonotypes were aligned to IMGT TRBV, TRBD and TRBJ reference segments using MiTCR v1.1. Only V-J combinations with frequency above 0.0001, covering about 99% of repertoires, were analysed. A TCS score was defined as the ratio between F50 (clonal expansion) and ExV (chaos), using BLOSUM62-based TCRdist between CDR3 peptides within each V-J. Welch's t-statistics and random forest reduced around 550 V-J features to 13, which were used in a naive Bayes classifier (R e1071). Using fastp trimming at Q25 and MiXCR clonotype assembly, TCRdb reanalyzed the public sequencing data and kept in-frame beta chains. Rows matching on CDR3 protein sequence are summarized as one entry with the most common DNA and genes. It is TCRdb's table, rather than the study itself, that gives the V and J calls and clone size. The table for this sample lists 660,000 or so distinct CDR3 sequences; around 20% of them were counted only once. The top ten constitute roughly 30% of the sample.

Moderately to severely active disease, a Clinical Activity Score of at least 3, a NOSPECS grade of at least 4, and a duration under 3 months were present in ophthalmopathy patients. Patients with uncontrolled infections, other autoimmune diseases, pregnancy or lactation were excluded. Clinical symptoms, serum thyroxine and TRAb, thyroid ultrasound, and orbital computed tomography formed the basis for the diagnoses. PBMCs were separated from approximately 9.9 ml of fresh peripheral blood using Ficoll-Paque density gradient centrifugation. Total RNA was extracted with Trizol reagent, and quality was checked on an Agilent 2100 Bioanalyzer. Many counts were recorded for this clonotype. Which antigen it targets is not known. No quality values exist for individual bases; no much larger clone is one base distant.

The V and J genes are TRBV3-1 and TRBJ1-2, with no confident D gene call. Sequenced input: blood. This receptor was obtained from a man between 25 and 39 years old with Graves' ophthalmopathy. The DNA is as follows: TGTGCCAGCAGCCAAGGATACGACATCAACTATGGCTACACCTTC. Translated, this is CASSQGYDINYGYTF.